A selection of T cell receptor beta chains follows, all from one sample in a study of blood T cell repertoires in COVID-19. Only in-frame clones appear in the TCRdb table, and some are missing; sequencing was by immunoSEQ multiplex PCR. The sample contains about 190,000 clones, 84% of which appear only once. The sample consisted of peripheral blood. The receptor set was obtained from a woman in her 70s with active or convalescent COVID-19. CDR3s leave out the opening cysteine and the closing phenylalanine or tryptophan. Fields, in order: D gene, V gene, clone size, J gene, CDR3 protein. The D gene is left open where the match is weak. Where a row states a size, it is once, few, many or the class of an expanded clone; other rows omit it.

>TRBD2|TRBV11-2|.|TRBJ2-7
ASSLELAGTYEQY
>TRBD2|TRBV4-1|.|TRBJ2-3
ASSQLPSGASTDTQY
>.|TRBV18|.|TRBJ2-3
ASSPPDRQTDTQY
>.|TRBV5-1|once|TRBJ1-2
ASSPHQASNYGYT
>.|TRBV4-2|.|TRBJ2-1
ASSQEALAGNEQF
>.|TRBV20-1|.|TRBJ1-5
SASRQVDLYSNQPQH
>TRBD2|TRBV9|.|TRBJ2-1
ASSARNSRTGRAGNEQF
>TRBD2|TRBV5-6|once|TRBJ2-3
ASSFRTSGYTDTQY
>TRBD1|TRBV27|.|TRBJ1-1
ASSLYRGQGTEAF
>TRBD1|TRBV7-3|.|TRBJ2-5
ASSNRGQQETQY
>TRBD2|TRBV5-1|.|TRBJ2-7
ASSWGSGKTYEQY
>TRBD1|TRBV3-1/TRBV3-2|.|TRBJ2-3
ASSRQGITDTQY
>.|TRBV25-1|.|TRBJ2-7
ASRGGRKSYEQY
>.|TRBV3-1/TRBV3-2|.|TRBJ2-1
ASSVRRSGPYNEQF
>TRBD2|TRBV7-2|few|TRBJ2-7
ASSLGLAGVGYEQY
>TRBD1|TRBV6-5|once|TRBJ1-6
ASRQGLTSPLH
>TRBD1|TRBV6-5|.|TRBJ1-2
ASRRTGGEGYT
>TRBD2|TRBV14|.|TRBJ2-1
ASSQVGLADYNEQF
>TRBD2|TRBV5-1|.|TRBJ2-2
ASSRPGAGGHTGELF
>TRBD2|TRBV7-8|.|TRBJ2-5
ASSLGVSGGRYQETQY
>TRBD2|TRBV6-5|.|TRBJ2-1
ASSPSGRGLDQQF
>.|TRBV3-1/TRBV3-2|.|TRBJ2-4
ASSYSLAKNIQY
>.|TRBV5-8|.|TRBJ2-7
ASSPLQGHEQY
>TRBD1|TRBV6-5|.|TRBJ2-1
ANGPRDRSYNEQF
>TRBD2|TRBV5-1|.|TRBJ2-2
ASRTSGVTGELF
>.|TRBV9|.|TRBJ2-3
ASNRDSDTDTQY
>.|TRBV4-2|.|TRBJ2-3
ASSQEGAATDTQY
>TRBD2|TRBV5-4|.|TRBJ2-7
ASSPGTTIYEQY
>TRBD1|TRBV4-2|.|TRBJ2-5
ASSQVARTGLETQY
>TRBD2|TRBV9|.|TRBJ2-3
ASSVSLAGADTQY
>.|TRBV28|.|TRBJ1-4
ASSRRFFGATNEKLF
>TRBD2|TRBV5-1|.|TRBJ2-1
ASSSGTGGYNEQF
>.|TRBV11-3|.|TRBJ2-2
ASSLYQWSGELF
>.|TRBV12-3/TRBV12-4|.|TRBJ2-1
ASRLVRNEQF
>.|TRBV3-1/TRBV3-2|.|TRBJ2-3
ASSLHTDTQY
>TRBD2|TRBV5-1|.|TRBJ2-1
ASSFSGSPLNEQF
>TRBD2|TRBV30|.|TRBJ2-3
AWRWGTSGDTQY
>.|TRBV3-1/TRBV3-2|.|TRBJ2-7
ASSQGRVEQY
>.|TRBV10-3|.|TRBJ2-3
AISELLAGGGGTQY
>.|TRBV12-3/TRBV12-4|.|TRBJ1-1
ASSLKEDTEAF
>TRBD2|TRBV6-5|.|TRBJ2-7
ASSYRLAGLEQY
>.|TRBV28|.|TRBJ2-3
ASSLYGQQQDTQY
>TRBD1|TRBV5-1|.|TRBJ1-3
ASSRDSHVGGNTIY
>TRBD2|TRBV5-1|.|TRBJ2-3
ASSLSGGRVDTQY
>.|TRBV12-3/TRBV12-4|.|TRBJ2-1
ASSPESYNEQF
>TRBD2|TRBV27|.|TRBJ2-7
ASSLSGTSVYEQY
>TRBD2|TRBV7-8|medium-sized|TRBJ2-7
ASSSPFPSGGSYEQY
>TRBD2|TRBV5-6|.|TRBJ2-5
ASSREVGFGETQY
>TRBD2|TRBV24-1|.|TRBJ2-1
ATSDLQGGSYNEQF
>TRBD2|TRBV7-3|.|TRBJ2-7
ASSYQAGGGSSYEQY
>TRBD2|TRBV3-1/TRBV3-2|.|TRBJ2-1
ASSLSGRAYNEQF
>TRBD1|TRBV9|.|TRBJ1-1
ASSTGGGYTEAF
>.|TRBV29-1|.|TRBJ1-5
SVGGSSNQPQH
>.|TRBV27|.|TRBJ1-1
ASTNFGHQNTEAF
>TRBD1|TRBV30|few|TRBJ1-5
AWSGQGVRNQPQH
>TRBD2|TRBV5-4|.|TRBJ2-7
ASSSSGWDRYEQY
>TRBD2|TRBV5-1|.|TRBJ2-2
ASSSGLAGGSNTGELF
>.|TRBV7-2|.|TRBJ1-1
ASSLQASATEAF
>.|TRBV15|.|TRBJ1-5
ATSPPGFNQPQH